This entry lists 31 T cell receptor beta chains sequenced from one sample in a study of vaccination and CD4 T cells after COVID-19. As for time point: late sampling 161 to 241 days after vaccination in a few convalescent patients. Treatment defined: roughly ten-day PBMC culture with coronavirus spike peptide pools or control peptides (ViraFEST assay). The study sequenced cultured CD4+ T cell DNA using the Oncomine TCR Beta short-read assay. Via MiXCR, TCRdb re-called the PCR reads, giving one row per CDR3 protein. The table shows around 21,000 distinct CDR3 sequences, with approximately 42% occurring only once. The antigens of these receptors remain unknown. The source was CD4+ T cells from blood, cultured in vitro, collected about 7 months after SARS-CoV-2 vaccination. The receptors shown here come from a human donor who had recovered from COVID-19.

The chain has TRBV27 and TRBJ2-3; perhaps D is TRBD1 or TRBD2 (6 bases each). CDR3 size: 14 residues. Between the trimmed V and J ends, which lost 8 bases and 3 bases, there was a span of 15 bases. CDR1 is MNHEY, CDR2 SMNVEV, per germline (reference sequence). DNA of the CDR3: TGTGCCAGCGGGGGGCCCCGGGGTACAGATACGCAGTATTTT. Protein product: CASGGPRGTDTQYF.

The sample holds a few counts of this clonotype. The chain employs TRBV27 and TRBJ1-2; possibly TRBD1 for D (5 bases). V was pared by 2 bases and J by 9 bases, with 13 bases between. This CDR3 comprises 13 residues. Germline V lookup: CDR1 MNHEY, CDR2 SMNVEV (reference sequence). The CDR3 DNA sequence: TGTGCCAGCAGTTTACTCGGGGGAAGCAGCTACACCTTC. Its translation: CASSLLGGSSYTF.

This chain links TRBV6-1 with TRBJ1-1; D gene unclear. Per the germline V gene, CDR1 is MNHNS and CDR2 is SASEGT. The CDR3 sequence is 11 residues long. Trimming pared 5 bases from V and 5 bases from J, leaving 6 bases between. The CDR3 nucleotides are TGTGCCAGCAGTCACGGGACTGAAGCTTTCTTT. Its protein is CASSHGTEAFF.

This chain uses TRBV10-3 with TRBJ2-5; TRBD1 matches at 9 bases. Per the germline V gene, CDR1 is ENHRY and CDR2 is SYGVKD. The CDR3 length is 15 residues. Trimming at V came to 6 bases and at J to 5 bases, leaving 10 bases not matched to a gene. DNA for the CDR3: TGTGCCATCAGGGCTGGGACAGGGCGAGGGGAGACCCAGTACTTC. It translates to CAIRAGTGRGETQYF.

This clonotype was found once. The CDR3 loop is CASSVSRTSYEQYF. CDR3 in DNA: TGTGCCAGCAGTGTTAGCAGGACATCCTACGAGCAGTACTTC. The V and J genes are TRBV2 and TRBJ2-7; D possibly corresponds to TRBD1 (5 bases). The ends were cut back, 4 bases at V and 1 base at J, with 11 bases in the middle. Germline V CDR1 and CDR2: SNHLY, FYNNEI. This CDR3 is built from 14 residues.

This clonotype appeared a few times. The rearrangement uses TRBV7-2 and TRBJ2-7, with a weak D call TRBD2 (5 bases). V was shortened by 1 base and J by 0 bases, with 10 bases between the two germline ends. The CDR3 runs to 15 residues. Germline-derived CDR1 and CDR2 are SGHTA and FQGNSA. Here the CDR3 DNA reads TGTGCCAGCAGCTTAGTAGCGTTAAGCTCCTACGAGCAGTACTTC. Amino acid sequence: CASSLVALSSYEQYF.

V gene TRBV7-2 combines with J gene TRBJ2-6, with D tentatively TRBD2 (6 bases). This CDR3 spans 16 amino acids. V was shortened by 1 base and J by 2 bases, with 9 bases between the two germline ends. Germline CDR1 reads SGHTA; CDR2 reads FQGNSA. The CDR3: CASSLGPGAGANVLTF. The CDR3 DNA is TGTGCCAGCAGCTTAGGTCCGGGGGCTGGGGCCAACGTCCTGACTTTC. Full variable domain (rest looked up from reference TRBV7-2 and TRBJ2-6): GAGVSQSPSNKVTEKGKDVELRCDPISGHTALYWYRQSLGQGLEFLIYFQGNSAPDKSGLPSDRFSAERTGGSVSTLTIQRTQQEDSAVYLCASSLGPGAGANVLTFGAGSRLTVL.

CDR3 loop: CASSLRTGRFNSPLHF. The DNA for the CDR3 is TGTGCCAGCAGCTTAAGGACGGGCAGGTTTAATTCACCCCTCCACTTT. The rearrangement joins TRBV7-8 to TRBJ1-6; no clear D. V lost 2 bases and J lost 6, with 14 bases in between. The CDR3 consists of 16 residues. Germline V CDR1 and CDR2: SGHVS, FQNEAQ.

J is TRBJ2-3 and V is TRBV19; 8 bases align to TRBD2. The CDR3 is made up of 16 amino acids. The V gene's germline CDR1 is LNHDA and CDR2 SQIVND (reference sequence). V dropped 5 bases and J dropped 3; count of bases not matched to a gene: 10. For the CDR3, the DNA is TGTGCCAGTAGTGTTCTAGCGGGCGCGATTACAGATACGCAGTATTTT. This codes for CASSVLAGAITDTQYF.

The gene calls are TRBV6-1 and TRBJ2-3; 10 bases line up with TRBD2. Germline CDR1 is MNHNS and CDR2 is SASEGT. V trimming: 7 bases; J trimming: 3 bases; junction bases outside the gene matches: 10. CDR3 size: 16 residues. CDR3 DNA: TGTGCCAGCATCCGGGGACTAGCGTCTTGGACAGATACGCAGTATTTT. Protein sequence: CASIRGLASWTDTQYF.

As regards this clonotype: Its ends do not fully match the called genes, so a read error is possible. V gene TRBV28 combines with J gene TRBJ2-3, with D perhaps matching TRBD2 (5 bases). Germline V gene data show CDR1 as MDHEN and CDR2 as SYDVKM. This CDR3 region has 15 residues. The CDR3 nucleotides are TGTACCAGCAGTTTATTTTCGGCGGGCCAAGATACGCAGTATTTT. This sequence encodes CTSSLFSAGQDTQYF.

The J gene is TRBJ2-7, the V gene TRBV28; tentative D call: TRBD2 (6 bases). The length of the CDR3 is 15 residues. V was clipped by 7 bases and J by 4 bases, with 20 bases between them. Per germline, CDR1 MDHEN and CDR2 SYDVKM. The CDR3 DNA reads TGTGCCAGCAATCAACCGGGACTGGGTCTATACGAGCAGTACTTC. Translating gives CASNQPGLGLYEQYF.

The chain has TRBV20-1 and TRBJ1-5; D possibly corresponds to TRBD1 (5 bases). Trimming removed 1 base at V and 1 base at J, with 11 bases between. The CDR3 sequence is 15 residues long. Germline CDR1 is DFQATT and CDR2 is SNEGSKA (reference sequence). CDR3 DNA sequence: TGCAGTGCTAGAGTCCAGGGAGGAAGCAATCAGCCCCAGCATTTT. It is translated as CSARVQGGSNQPQHF.

This clonotype was seen a few times. The chain is built from TRBV20-1 and TRBJ2-5, with a weak D call TRBD1 (7 bases). This CDR3 has 16 residues. V lost 1 base and J 2 bases, leaving 17 bases between the germline ends. Germline CDR1 and CDR2: DFQATT and SNEGSKA (reference sequence). The CDR3 bases are TGCAGTGCTAGAGTCCCAGGGGGAGCGGGTCAAGAGACCCAGTACTTC. It yields the protein CSARVPGGAGQETQYF.

The chain joins TRBV7-9 to TRBJ2-7, with D possibly matching TRBD1 (6 bases). Germline values: CDR1 SEHNR, CDR2 FQNEAQ (reference sequence). The CDR3 is 14 amino acids. Trimming cost V 6 bases and J 0 bases, with 12 bases left between them. CDR3 nucleotide sequence: TGTGCCAGCAGACCCGGACAGAACTCCTACGAGCAGTACTTC. Translation gives CASRPGQNSYEQYF.

This chain connects TRBV20-1 to TRBJ2-3, with D possibly matching TRBD2 (5 bases). The CDR3 is 15 amino acids. Germline V lookup: CDR1 DFQATT, CDR2 SNEGSKA (reference sequence). Between the trimmed V and J ends, which lost 2 bases and 0 bases, there was a span of 12 bases. DNA for the CDR3: TGCAGTGCTAGACCGAGCGGAACTAGCACAGATACGCAGTATTTT. Translation gives CSARPSGTSTDTQYF.

As to this clonotype: The germline gene is not matched at one end of the junction; a read error may be the cause. The CDR3 spells CASSSLVSGRGF. The CDR3 DNA reads as TGTGCCAGCAGTTCGTTAGTAAGCGGCCGAGGTTTC. This chain uses TRBV28 with TRBJ2-4; possible D gene TRBD2, 5 bases. Germline values: CDR1 MDHEN, CDR2 SYDVKM. The CDR3 has 12 amino acids.

In its sample, this clonotype was seen once. V usage is TRBV11-3 and J usage is TRBJ2-5, with TRBD2 matching over 12 bases. From germline, CDR1 is SGHNT and CDR2 YENEEA. Unmatched junction bases numbered 13, after V lost 3 bases and J lost 5 bases. CDR3 length: 18 amino acids. The CDR3 DNA sequence: TGTGCCAGCAGCTTGAGGACTAGCGGGACCGTCCCTGGGGAGACCCAGTACTTC. Residues: CASSLRTSGTVPGETQYF.

The chain recombines TRBV20-1 with TRBJ1-6; D might be TRBD1 (5 bases). The V gene lost 1 base and the J gene lost 10 bases, with 17 bases spanning the gap. The length of the CDR3 is 15 residues. The germline V gene has CDR1 DFQATT and CDR2 SNEGSKA (reference sequence). The CDR3 DNA reads as TGCAGTGCTAGAGCCGTGGGCGGGGGATACTCACCCCTCCACTTT. As protein: CSARAVGGGYSPLHF.

The chain recombines TRBV20-1 with TRBJ2-5, with 9 bases aligning to TRBD1. In germline, CDR1 is DFQATT, CDR2 SNEGSKA (reference sequence). The CDR3 covers 13 residues. Trimming at V came to 4 bases and at J to 6 bases, leaving 6 bases not matched to a gene. DNA for the CDR3: TGCAGTGCTAAAGGACAGGGGACGCAGACCCAGTACTTC. This translates into CSAKGQGTQTQYF.

This clonotype has just a few counts. The CDR3 region is CASKDSLNTDTQYF. As DNA, the CDR3 is TGTGCCAGCAAAGACTCTCTGAACACAGATACGCAGTATTTT. The chain joins TRBV6-1 to TRBJ2-3; the D is unclear. Trimming took 7 bases from V and 2 from J, leaving 13 bases between them. This CDR3 is 14 amino acids long. Per germline, CDR1 MNHNS and CDR2 SASEGT.

The chain links TRBV19 to TRBJ1-6; 8 bases fit TRBD1. After removal of 7 bases from V and 10 bases from J, the junction contained 9 bases not matched to a gene. Germline V gives CDR1 LNHDA, CDR2 SQIVND (reference sequence). This CDR3 contains 14 residues. The CDR3 DNA follows: TGTGCCAGTATCCGACAGGGGCTAGGCTCACCCCTCCACTTT. Its protein product is CASIRQGLGSPLHF.

V and J are TRBV28 and TRBJ2-7, with 9 bases lining up with TRBD1. The junction had 21 bases not matched to a gene; V was cut back by 4 bases and J by 5 bases. Germline V lookup: CDR1 MDHEN, CDR2 SYDVKM. The CDR3 length is 19 residues. CDR3 sequence: CASSSMRPNEGQGYNEQYF. The CDR3 DNA follows: TGTGCCAGCAGTTCTATGCGGCCTAACGAGGGACAGGGCTACAACGAGCAGTACTTC.

This clonotype has a handful of counts. The gene calls are TRBV7-3 and TRBJ2-7; D gene uncertain. V dropped 2 bases and J dropped 6 bases, with 11 bases sitting between them. Germline V gene lookup returns CDR1 SGHTA and CDR2 FQGTGA. The CDR3 spans 13 residues. Here the CDR3 DNA reads TGTGCCAGCAGCTTAGTTTTCGGCGCCGAGCAGTACTTC. This sequence encodes CASSLVFGAEQYF.

This chain connects TRBV6-1 to TRBJ2-7, with 8 bases aligning to TRBD1. There are 12 residues in the CDR3. Germline assignment: CDR1 MNHNS and CDR2 SASEGT. The junction had 5 bases not matched to a gene; V was cut back by 8 bases and J by 5 bases. The CDR3 DNA reads as TGTGCCAGCGGACAGGGCCCCCACGAGCAGTACTTC. This sequence encodes CASGQGPHEQYF.

This clonotype was counted a few times. The chain joins TRBV28 to TRBJ1-5; D unresolved. Trimming stripped 5 bases from V and 4 bases from J, with 15 bases between. Germline V gives CDR1 MDHEN, CDR2 SYDVKM. The CDR3 is made up of 15 amino acids. The CDR3 coding sequence is TGTGCCAGCAGTCCCCACGGGGTAGGAAATCAGCCCCAGCATTTT. Amino acid sequence: CASSPHGVGNQPQHF.

The V gene is TRBV4-1, the J gene TRBJ2-1, with 11 bases that match TRBD2. Germline-derived CDR1 and CDR2 are MGHRA and YSYEKL. The ends lost 0 bases at V and 6 bases at J; junction bases unmatched: 10. The CDR3 consists of 18 residues. Here the CDR3 DNA reads TGCGCCAGCAGCCAAGATGACCCTCTAGCGGGAGGAATCAATGAGCAGTTCTTC. Its protein is CASSQDDPLAGGINEQFF.

The rearrangement joins TRBV10-3 to TRBJ2-7; D possibly corresponds to TRBD1 (5 bases). V was cut by 8 bases and J by 5 bases, with 16 bases left in between. Per germline, CDR1 ENHRY and CDR2 SYGVKD. The CDR3 spans 13 residues. CDR3 DNA: TGTGCCATCGCTGAGGACCAGGGCGACGAGCAGTACTTC. Encoded protein: CAIAEDQGDEQYF.

This clonotype came up a few times. The chain joins TRBV20-1 to TRBJ2-7; 7 nucleotides align to TRBD2. The J segment lost 3 bases and the V segment lost 1 base, leaving 6 bases of the junction unmatched. The CDR3 loop spans 14 amino acids. Germline CDR1 DFQATT, CDR2 SNEGSKA (reference sequence). CDR3 bases: TGCAGTGCTAGAGGCCGGGACTACAACTACGAGCAGTACTTC. It codes for CSARGRDYNYEQYF.

This chain connects TRBV19 to TRBJ2-7; D is perhaps TRBD1 (5 bases). CDR3 size: 14 residues. Germline values: CDR1 LNHDA, CDR2 SQIVND (reference sequence). V gave up 9 bases and J gave up 0 bases, with 15 bases separating them. CDR3 amino acids: CASTQTVRSYEQYF. The CDR3 nucleotides are TGTGCCAGCACACAGACAGTTCGCTCCTACGAGCAGTACTTC.

The chain is built from TRBV14 and TRBJ1-5; D remains ambiguous. V lost 1 base, J lost 3 bases, and 4 bases lay in between. The CDR3 extends over 13 amino acids. CDR1 is SGHDN, CDR2 FVKESK, per germline. The CDR3 here is CASSQGINQPQHF. The CDR3 bases are TGTGCCAGCAGCCAAGGGATCAATCAGCCCCAGCATTTT.